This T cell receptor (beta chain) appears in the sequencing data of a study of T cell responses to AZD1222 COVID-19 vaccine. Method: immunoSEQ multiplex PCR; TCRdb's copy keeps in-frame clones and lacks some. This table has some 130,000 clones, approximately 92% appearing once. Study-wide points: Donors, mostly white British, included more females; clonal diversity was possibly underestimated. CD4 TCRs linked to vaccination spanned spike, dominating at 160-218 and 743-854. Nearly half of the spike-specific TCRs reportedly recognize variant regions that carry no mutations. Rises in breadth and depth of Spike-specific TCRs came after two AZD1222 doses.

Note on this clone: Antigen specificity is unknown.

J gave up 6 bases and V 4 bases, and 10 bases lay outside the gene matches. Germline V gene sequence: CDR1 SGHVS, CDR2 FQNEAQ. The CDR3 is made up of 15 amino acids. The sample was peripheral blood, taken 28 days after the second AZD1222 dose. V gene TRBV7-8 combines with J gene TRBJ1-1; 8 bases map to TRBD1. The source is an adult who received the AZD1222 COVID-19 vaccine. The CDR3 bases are TGTGCCAGCAGCTCGTTTGGACAGGGTAACGCTGAAGCTTTCTTT. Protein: CASSSFGQGNAEAFF. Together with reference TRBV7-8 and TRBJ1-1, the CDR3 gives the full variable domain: GAGVSQSPRYKVAKRGQDVALRCDPISGHVSLFWYQQALGQGPEFLTYFQNEAQLDKSGLPSDRFFAERPEGSVSTLKIQRTQQEDSAVYLCASSSFGQGNAEAFFGQGTRLTVV.